These T cell receptor beta chains were read from a single sample in a study of glioma-infiltrating T cells after dendritic cell vaccination. Assay: immunoSEQ multiplex PCR; the TCRdb copy retains only in-frame clones and omits some. The sample has 50,000 to 60,000 clones, 70% to 85% seen once; the top ten hold around 16%. The sample consisted of blood, taken after dendritic cell vaccination. The source is a human donor with glioblastoma. CDR3s include the opening cysteine and the closing phenylalanine or tryptophan. Each record gives: V gene, D gene, clone size, J gene, CDR3 length, CDR3 protein, CDR3 DNA. A D gene is named only where the DNA matches it firmly. Only some rows state a clone size, as once, few, many or a class for expanded clones.

v_call: TRBV4-3; d_call: TRBD1; clone_size: .; j_call: TRBJ1-4; cdr3_length: 16; cdr3_aa: CASSQDIQGQDEKLFF; cdr3_nt: TGCGCCAGCAGCCAAGATATCCAGGGACAGGATGAAAAACTGTTTTTT
v_call: TRBV5-1; d_call: TRBD1; clone_size: .; j_call: TRBJ1-1; cdr3_length: 15; cdr3_aa: CASSSTGGGDTEAFF; cdr3_nt: TGCGCCAGCAGCTCGACAGGGGGCGGGGACACTGAAGCTTTCTTT
v_call: TRBV7-3; d_call: .; clone_size: .; j_call: TRBJ2-3; cdr3_length: 14; cdr3_aa: CASSFATNSDTQYF; cdr3_nt: TGTGCCAGCAGCTTTGCTACGAATTCAGATACGCAGTATTTT
v_call: TRBV5-4; d_call: .; clone_size: .; j_call: TRBJ2-3; cdr3_length: 14; cdr3_aa: CASSDRTSTDTQYF; cdr3_nt: TGTGCCAGCAGCGACAGGACTAGCACAGATACGCAGTATTTT
v_call: TRBV4-1; d_call: TRBD2; clone_size: .; j_call: TRBJ2-1; cdr3_length: 17; cdr3_aa: CASSQDPNSGEYNEQFF; cdr3_nt: TGCGCCAGCAGCCAAGATCCAAATAGCGGGGAGTACAATGAGCAGTTCTTC
v_call: TRBV6-5; d_call: TRBD2; clone_size: .; j_call: TRBJ2-3; cdr3_length: 14; cdr3_aa: CASRRLADTDTQYF; cdr3_nt: TGTGCCAGCAGGAGACTAGCGGACACAGATACGCAGTATTTT
v_call: TRBV7-9; d_call: TRBD1; clone_size: .; j_call: TRBJ2-7; cdr3_length: 14; cdr3_aa: CASSSGQEDYEQYF; cdr3_nt: TGTGCCAGCAGCTCGGGACAGGAGGACTACGAGCAGTACTTC
v_call: TRBV5-1; d_call: TRBD1; clone_size: .; j_call: TRBJ1-1; cdr3_length: 14; cdr3_aa: CASSWGQDYTEAFF; cdr3_nt: TGCGCCAGCAGCTGGGGACAGGACTACACTGAAGCTTTCTTT
v_call: TRBV5-4; d_call: TRBD1; clone_size: .; j_call: TRBJ1-6; cdr3_length: 15; cdr3_aa: CASSISTGQYSPLHF; cdr3_nt: TGTGCCAGCAGCATCTCGACAGGGCAGTATTCACCCCTCCACTTT
v_call: TRBV4-2; d_call: TRBD2; clone_size: .; j_call: TRBJ2-1; cdr3_length: 17; cdr3_aa: CASSQAVGGIETNEQFF; cdr3_nt: TGTGCCAGCAGCCAAGCGGTCGGGGGGATTGAAACTAATGAGCAGTTCTTC
v_call: TRBV7-9; d_call: .; clone_size: .; j_call: TRBJ1-4; cdr3_length: 17; cdr3_aa: CASSFGGRGIWNEKLFF; cdr3_nt: TGTGCCAGCAGCTTCGGGGGGAGAGGGATCTGGAATGAAAAACTGTTTTTT
v_call: TRBV6-1; d_call: .; clone_size: .; j_call: TRBJ1-1; cdr3_length: 11; cdr3_aa: CAARGRAEAFF; cdr3_nt: TGTGCCGCGAGGGGGAGAGCTGAAGCTTTCTTT
v_call: TRBV4-1; d_call: TRBD1; clone_size: .; j_call: TRBJ2-5; cdr3_length: 15; cdr3_aa: CASSPYTGGQETQYF; cdr3_nt: TGCGCCAGCAGCCCCTACACAGGGGGCCAAGAGACCCAGTACTTC
v_call: TRBV9; d_call: TRBD1; clone_size: .; j_call: TRBJ1-1; cdr3_length: 13; cdr3_aa: CASSARTGDEAFF; cdr3_nt: TGTGCCAGCAGCGCCCGGACAGGGGATGAAGCTTTCTTT
v_call: TRBV6-6; d_call: TRBD1; clone_size: few; j_call: TRBJ1-3; cdr3_length: 15; cdr3_aa: CASSYTGGTGNTIYF; cdr3_nt: TGTGCCAGCAGTTACACAGGGGGGACTGGAAACACCATATATTTT
v_call: TRBV11-2; d_call: TRBD2; clone_size: .; j_call: TRBJ2-1; cdr3_length: 14; cdr3_aa: CASSLVAGGNEQFF; cdr3_nt: TGTGCCAGCAGCTTAGTAGCGGGGGGTAATGAGCAGTTCTTC
v_call: TRBV6-1; d_call: .; clone_size: .; j_call: TRBJ2-7; cdr3_length: 15; cdr3_aa: CASSPRQGGSYEQYF; cdr3_nt: TGTGCCAGCAGCCCACGACAGGGAGGATCCTACGAGCAGTACTTC
v_call: TRBV6-6; d_call: TRBD1; clone_size: .; j_call: TRBJ2-1; cdr3_length: 13; cdr3_aa: CASSYSRTGEQFF; cdr3_nt: TGTGCCAGCAGTTACTCTAGGACAGGCGAGCAGTTCTTC
v_call: TRBV19; d_call: .; clone_size: .; j_call: TRBJ1-1; cdr3_length: 13; cdr3_aa: CASSISQNTEAFF; cdr3_nt: TGTGCCAGTAGTATAAGCCAGAACACTGAAGCTTTCTTT
v_call: TRBV5-4; d_call: TRBD1; clone_size: .; j_call: TRBJ2-5; cdr3_length: 16; cdr3_aa: CASSFSGTGGVETQYF; cdr3_nt: TGTGCCAGCAGCTTCTCCGGGACAGGGGGAGTGGAGACCCAGTACTTC
v_call: TRBV6-1; d_call: TRBD2; clone_size: .; j_call: TRBJ2-1; cdr3_length: 16; cdr3_aa: CASSERSSGEYNEQFF; cdr3_nt: TGTGCCAGCAGTGAAAGGTCTAGCGGGGAGTACAATGAGCAGTTCTTC
v_call: TRBV19; d_call: .; clone_size: once; j_call: TRBJ1-4; cdr3_length: 15; cdr3_aa: CASSTAGPVNEKLFF; cdr3_nt: TGTGCCAGTAGTACCGCGGGACCGGTTAATGAAAAACTGTTTTTT